These T cell receptor beta chains were read from a single sample in a study of regulatory T cells in long-lasting Graves disease. TCRdb passed the multiplex PCR reads through MiXCR, listing each CDR3 protein once. The table records 350,000 to 500,000 distinct CDR3 sequences, 14% of them present only once. This sample was also put to use in a study of T cells in Graves' hyperthyroidism and ophthalmopathy.

The sample in question was peripheral blood mononuclear cells (PBMCs), obtained at new diagnosis, from a patient treated with antithyroid drugs. The receptors were sampled from a woman between 45 and 60 years old with Graves disease. The CDR3 runs from the conserved cysteine through the conserved F or W. The order of the fields is D gene, J gene, clone size, V gene, CDR3 protein, CDR3 DNA. The D gene is left open where the match is weak. Clone size is shown for a subset of rows, as once, few, many or a class of expanded clone.

NA	TRBJ2-3	many	TRBV28	CASAALRGTDTQYF	TGTGCCAGCGCGGCTTTGCGTGGCACAGATACGCAGTATTTT
TRBD1	TRBJ2-1	few	TRBV29-1	CSVSPGQNFYNEQFF	TGCAGCGTGTCCCCGGGACAGAATTTCTACAATGAGCAGTTCTTC
NA	TRBJ1-2	few	TRBV4-1	CASSQDSQGVYGYTF	TGCGCCAGCAGCCAAGATTCCCAGGGAGTCTATGGCTACACCTTC
TRBD1	TRBJ2-1	many	TRBV6-1	CASSRDRDNPGTNNEQFF	TGTGCCAGCAGCCGGGACAGGGACAACCCCGGGACTAACAATGAGCAGTTCTTC
NA	TRBJ2-3	NA	TRBV18	CASSTSGTRSTDTQYF	TGTGCCAGCTCAACATCCGGGACAAGAAGCACAGATACGCAGTATTTT
TRBD2	TRBJ2-1	many	TRBV7-3	CASSPLAGRGGEQFF	TGTGCCAGCAGTCCTCTAGCGGGGCGGGGAGGAGAGCAGTTCTTC
NA	TRBJ2-3	NA	TRBV24-1	CATSDRTDPTDTQYF	TGTGCCACCAGTGATAGGACAGATCCCACAGATACGCAGTATTTT
NA	TRBJ2-2	NA	TRBV28	CASSALGVSYEQYFGPDTGELFF	NA
NA	TRBJ1-1	few	TRBV5-1	CASSLVRQNTEAFF	TGCGCCAGCAGCTTGGTGCGGCAGAACACTGAAGCTTTCTTT
NA	TRBJ2-5	few	TRBV10-3	CAINGREEETQYF	TGTGCCATCAATGGGCGGGAAGAAGAGACCCAGTACTTC
TRBD1	TRBJ2-7	many	TRBV30	CAWSGQGYEQYF	TGTGCCTGGAGTGGACAGGGCTACGAGCAGTACTTC
TRBD2	TRBJ2-1	NA	TRBV9	CASSMGLAGGGDYNEQFF	TGTGCCAGCAGCATGGGACTAGCGGGGGGGGGAGATTACAATGAGCAGTTCTTC
TRBD2	TRBJ2-1	NA	TRBV5-6	CASSLPGLAIGYEQFF	TGTGCCAGCAGCCTCCCGGGACTAGCGATCGGTTATGAGCAGTTCTTC
NA	TRBJ2-2	few	TRBV12-3/TRBV12-4	CASSQDTRGGELFF	TGTGCCAGCAGCCAAGACACACGAGGCGGGGAGCTGTTTTTT
NA	TRBJ2-1	few	TRBV5-4	CASSPRAGYNEQFF	TGTGCCAGCAGCCCCCGAGCCGGCTACAATGAGCAGTTCTTC
NA	TRBJ1-1	many	TRBV6-1	CASRPIQGTTEAFF	TGTGCCAGCAGGCCAATACAGGGTACCACTGAAGCTTTCTTT
NA	TRBJ1-1	many	TRBV12-3/TRBV12-4	CASSLWSGVNTEAFF	TGTGCCAGCAGTTTATGGAGCGGGGTGAACACTGAAGCTTTCTTT
TRBD2	TRBJ2-1	few	TRBV12-3/TRBV12-4	CASRPNSRMRLAGEVNEQFF	TGTGCCAGCAGACCCAACTCCCGGATGCGACTAGCGGGAGAGGTTAATGAGCAGTTCTTC
NA	TRBJ1-4	few	TRBV10-3	CAISESFGLGARKEKLFF	TGTGCCATCAGTGAGTCTTTCGGACTGGGGGCGCGTAAGGAAAAACTGTTTTTT
TRBD1	TRBJ1-5	NA	TRBV10-3	CAISRQEDRQPQHF	TGTGCCATCAGCAGACAGGAGGACAGGCAGCCCCAGCATTTT
TRBD1	TRBJ1-2	few	TRBV29-1	CSVRFSGQPYGYTF	TGCAGCGTTCGGTTTTCGGGACAGCCTTATGGCTACACCTTC
NA	TRBJ2-7	many	TRBV14	CASSQATGAVYEQYF	TGTGCCAGCAGCCAAGCAACCGGGGCTGTCTACGAGCAGTACTTC